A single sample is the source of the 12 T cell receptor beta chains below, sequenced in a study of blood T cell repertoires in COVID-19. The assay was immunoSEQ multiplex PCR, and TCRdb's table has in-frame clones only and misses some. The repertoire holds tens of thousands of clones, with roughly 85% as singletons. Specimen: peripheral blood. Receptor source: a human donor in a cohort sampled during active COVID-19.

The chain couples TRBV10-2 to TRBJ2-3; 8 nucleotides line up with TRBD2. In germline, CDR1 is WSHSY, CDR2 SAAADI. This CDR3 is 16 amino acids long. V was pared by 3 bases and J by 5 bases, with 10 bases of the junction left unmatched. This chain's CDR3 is CASSELRRLAGDTQYF. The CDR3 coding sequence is TGCGCCAGCAGTGAATTGCGTCGTCTAGCGGGAGATACGCAGTATTTT.

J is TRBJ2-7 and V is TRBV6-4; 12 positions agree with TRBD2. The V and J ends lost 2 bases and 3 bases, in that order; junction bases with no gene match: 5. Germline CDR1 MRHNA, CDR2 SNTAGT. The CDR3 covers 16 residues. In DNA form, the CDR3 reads TGTGCCAGCAGTGACAGGACTAGCGGGACTCACTACGAGCAGTACTTC. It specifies CASSDRTSGTHYEQYF.

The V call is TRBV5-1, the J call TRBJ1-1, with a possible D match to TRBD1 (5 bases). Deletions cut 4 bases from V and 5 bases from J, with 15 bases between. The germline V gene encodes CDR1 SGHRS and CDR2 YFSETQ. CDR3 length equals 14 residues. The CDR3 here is CASSQTSGNTEAFF. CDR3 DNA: TGCGCCAGCAGCCAAACCTCAGGGAATACTGAAGCTTTCTTT.

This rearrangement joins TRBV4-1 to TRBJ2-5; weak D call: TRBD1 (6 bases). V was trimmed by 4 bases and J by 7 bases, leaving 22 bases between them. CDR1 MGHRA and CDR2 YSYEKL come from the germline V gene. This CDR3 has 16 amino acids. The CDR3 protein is CASSLRGGAQGVTQYF. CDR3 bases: TGCGCCAGCAGCCTAAGAGGGGGAGCGCAAGGGGTGACCCAGTACTTC.

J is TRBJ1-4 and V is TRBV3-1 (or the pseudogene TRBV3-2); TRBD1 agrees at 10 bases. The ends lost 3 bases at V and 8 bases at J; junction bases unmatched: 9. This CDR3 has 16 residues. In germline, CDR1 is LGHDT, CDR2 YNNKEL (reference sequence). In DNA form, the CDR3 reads TGTGCCAGCAGCCACCTTAACCCGGGACAGGGGGAAAAACTGTTTTTT. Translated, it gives CASSHLNPGQGEKLFF.

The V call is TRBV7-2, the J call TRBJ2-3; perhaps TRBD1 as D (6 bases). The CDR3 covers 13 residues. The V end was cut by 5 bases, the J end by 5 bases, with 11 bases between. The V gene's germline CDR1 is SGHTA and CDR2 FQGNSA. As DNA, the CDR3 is TGTGCCAGCAGCCCCCGCAGGGGAGATACGCAGTATTTT. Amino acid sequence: CASSPRRGDTQYF.

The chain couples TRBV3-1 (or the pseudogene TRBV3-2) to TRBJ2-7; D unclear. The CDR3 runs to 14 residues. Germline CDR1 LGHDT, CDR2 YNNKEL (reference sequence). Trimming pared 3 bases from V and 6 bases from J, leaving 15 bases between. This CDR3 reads CASSQRHRPLEQYF. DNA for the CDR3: TGTGCCAGCAGCCAGAGACACCGACCTCTCGAGCAGTACTTC.

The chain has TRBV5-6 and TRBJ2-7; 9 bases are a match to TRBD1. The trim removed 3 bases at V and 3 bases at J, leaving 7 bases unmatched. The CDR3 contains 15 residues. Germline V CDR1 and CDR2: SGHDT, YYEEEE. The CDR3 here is CASSSPGTGLYEQYF. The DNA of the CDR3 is TGTGCCAGCAGCTCCCCCGGGACAGGGCTCTACGAGCAGTACTTC.

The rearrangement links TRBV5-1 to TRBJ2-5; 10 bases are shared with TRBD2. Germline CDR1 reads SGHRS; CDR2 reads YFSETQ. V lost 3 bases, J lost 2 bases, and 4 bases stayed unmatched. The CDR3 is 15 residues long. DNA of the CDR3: TGCGCCAGCAGCTCGACTAGCGGGCAGCAAGAGACCCAGTACTTC. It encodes CASSSTSGQQETQYF.

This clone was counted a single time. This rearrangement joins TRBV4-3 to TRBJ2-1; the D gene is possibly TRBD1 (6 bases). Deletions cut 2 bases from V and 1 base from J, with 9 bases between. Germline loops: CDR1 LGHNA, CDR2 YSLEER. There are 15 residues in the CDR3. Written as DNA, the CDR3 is TGCGCCAGCAGCCAAAATGGACAGTCCTACAATGAGCAGTTCTTC. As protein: CASSQNGQSYNEQFF.

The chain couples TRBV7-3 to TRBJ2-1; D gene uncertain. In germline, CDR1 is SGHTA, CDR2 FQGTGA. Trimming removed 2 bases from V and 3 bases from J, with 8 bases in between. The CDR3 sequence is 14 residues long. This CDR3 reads CASSLEGGYNEQFF. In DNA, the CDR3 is TGTGCCAGCAGCTTAGAAGGCGGCTACAATGAGCAGTTCTTC.

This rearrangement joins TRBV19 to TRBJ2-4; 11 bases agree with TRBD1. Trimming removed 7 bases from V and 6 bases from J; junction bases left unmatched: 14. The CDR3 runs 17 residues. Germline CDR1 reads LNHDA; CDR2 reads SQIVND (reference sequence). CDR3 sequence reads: CASTEGQGVGWGNIQYF. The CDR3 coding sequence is TGTGCCAGTACCGAGGGACAGGGGGTAGGTTGGGGAAACATTCAGTACTTC.